This is a list of T cell receptor beta chains from one sample in a study of T cell changes during pregnancy in multiple sclerosis. Data came from immunoSEQ multiplex PCR; TCRdb stores just in-frame clones and leaves some out. The data show 70,000 to 95,000 clones, around 93% seen once. This material consisted of peripheral blood, taken in the first trimester of pregnancy. These receptors were taken from a female donor with multiple sclerosis, enrolled in a pregnancy study. Both conserved end residues are part of each CDR3. A D gene is named only where the DNA matches it firmly. Rows give clone size only sometimes, using once, few, many, or a class for an expanded clone.

d_call,cdr3_length,j_call,v_call,clone_size,cdr3_aa,cdr3_nt
-,12,TRBJ2-3,TRBV19,-,CASQGNTDTQYF,TGTGCCAGTCAGGGGAACACAGATACGCAGTATTTT
TRBD1,16,TRBJ1-2,TRBV11-2,-,CASTRVRTGLGNGYTF,TGTGCCAGCACCCGCGTTCGGACAGGGCTGGGTAATGGCTACACCTTC
TRBD1,14,TRBJ1-6,TRBV4-1,few,CASSQGGGFSPLHF,TGCGCCAGCAGCCAAGGAGGGGGCTTTTCACCCCTCCACTTT
-,13,TRBJ1-5,TRBV5-1,-,CASSLAGDQPQHF,TGCGCCAGCAGCTTGGCCGGGGATCAGCCCCAGCATTTT
TRBD2,15,TRBJ2-1,TRBV5-1,-,CASSWTSGGGNEQFF,TGCGCCAGCAGTTGGACTAGCGGGGGGGGCAATGAGCAGTTCTTC
-,14,TRBJ1-6,TRBV6-6,-,CASSYSSGRSPLHF,TGTGCCAGCAGTTACTCGAGCGGGAGATCACCCCTCCACTTT
-,14,TRBJ1-5,TRBV7-8,-,CASSLESGAQPQHF,TGTGCCAGCAGCTTAGAATCAGGGGCCCAGCCCCAGCATTTT
-,13,TRBJ1-1,TRBV7-8,-,CASSLVQGTEAFF,TGTGCCAGCAGCTTAGTGCAGGGGACTGAAGCTTTCTTT
-,16,TRBJ2-1,TRBV9,once,CASSADSQSSYNEQFF,TGTGCCAGCAGCGCCGACTCTCAGAGCTCCTACAATGAGCAGTTCTTC
-,12,TRBJ2-7,TRBV5-6,-,CASSLAFSEQYF,TGTGCCAGCAGCTTGGCCTTCTCCGAGCAGTACTTC
-,12,TRBJ2-7,TRBV30,-,CAWSQATYEQYF,TGTGCCTGGAGTCAAGCTACCTACGAGCAGTACTTC
-,14,TRBJ1-5,TRBV27,-,CASSPRQGNQPQHF,TGTGCCAGCAGTCCCCGACAAGGCAATCAGCCCCAGCATTTT
TRBD1,14,TRBJ2-7,TRBV7-2,-,CASSLALTGWLQYF,TGTGCCAGCAGCTTAGCGCTGACAGGGTGGCTGCAGTACTTC
TRBD1,16,TRBJ1-5,TRBV19,once,CASSIFPGQGNQPQHF,TGTGCCAGTAGTATTTTTCCCGGACAGGGAAATCAGCCCCAGCATTTT
TRBD1,15,TRBJ1-2,TRBV6-5,-,CASSIQGALGYGYTF,TGTGCCAGCAGTATACAGGGGGCGCTGGGCTATGGCTACACCTTC
-,13,TRBJ2-3,TRBV6-4,-,CASGAGHTDTQYF,TGTGCCAGCGGAGCGGGCCACACAGATACGCAGTATTTT
TRBD2,14,TRBJ2-7,TRBV11-3,-,CASSRGGGLNEQYF,TGTGCCAGCAGCCGCGGCGGGGGGCTGAACGAGCAGTACTTC
TRBD1,15,TRBJ2-3,TRBV7-9,once,CASSSGTGEADTQYF,TGTGCCAGCAGCTCCGGGACAGGGGAGGCAGATACGCAGTATTTT
TRBD2,16,TRBJ2-1,TRBV11-1,once,CASSYGGTSWWSEQFF,TGTGCCAGCAGCTACGGGGGGACTAGCTGGTGGAGTGAGCAGTTCTTC
-,15,TRBJ2-2,TRBV7-3,-,CASSLIRGNTGELFF,TGTGCCAGCAGCCTTATTAGGGGAAACACCGGGGAGCTGTTTTTT
-,15,TRBJ1-2,TRBV6-1,-,CASSESRRQEYGYTF,TGTGCCAGCAGTGAGAGTAGACGACAGGAGTATGGCTACACCTTC
TRBD1,14,TRBJ2-7,TRBV9,-,CASSTGTGPYEQYF,TGTGCCAGCAGCACCGGGACAGGGCCCTACGAGCAGTACTTC
-,16,TRBJ1-1,TRBV19,-,CASSAQNGAPGTEAFF,TGTGCCAGTAGTGCCCAAAATGGGGCCCCGGGCACTGAAGCTTTCTTT
TRBD1,16,TRBJ1-1,TRBV6-6,-,CAIQGAVMGENTEAFF,TGTGCCATCCAGGGGGCCGTGATGGGTGAGAACACTGAAGCTTTCTTT
-,13,TRBJ1-2,TRBV5-5,once,CASSRSGDQGYTF,TGTGCCAGCAGCCGATCGGGTGATCAGGGCTACACCTTC
-,14,TRBJ1-1,TRBV6-5,-,CASRGLGVGGEAFF,TGTGCCAGCAGGGGCTTGGGGGTGGGAGGTGAAGCTTTCTTT
-,17,TRBJ2-3,TRBV27,-,CASSFRHGGGSTDTQYF,TGTGCCAGCAGTTTCCGACATGGGGGCGGGAGCACAGATACGCAGTATTTT
-,17,TRBJ1-3,TRBV5-1,-,CASSLVMQGYSGNTIYF,TGCGCCAGCAGCTTGGTCATGCAGGGCTACTCTGGAAACACCATATATTTT
-,15,TRBJ2-3,TRBV4-1,-,CASSQELEVTDTQYF,TGCGCCAGCAGCCAAGAGTTGGAGGTCACAGATACGCAGTATTTT
TRBD2,15,TRBJ2-3,TRBV18,-,CASSVLAGVTDTQYF,TGTGCCAGCTCGGTACTAGCGGGGGTCACAGATACGCAGTATTTT
-,19,TRBJ2-7,TRBV7-5,-,CARSDRGDREGYVAYEQYF,TGTGCCAGAAGCGATAGGGGGGACAGGGAAGGGTACGTCGCCTACGAGCAGTACTTC
-,13,TRBJ2-2,TRBV7-2,many,CASSLGPTGELFF,TGTGCCAGCAGCTTAGGGCCCACCGGGGAGCTGTTTTTT
TRBD2,15,TRBJ2-1,TRBV19,-,CASTGRVSSYNEQFF,TGTGCCAGTACGGGGAGGGTCAGCTCCTACAATGAGCAGTTCTTC
-,17,TRBJ1-2,TRBV19,-,CASSYTTGLESNYGYTF,TGTGCCAGTAGTTACACGACGGGTCTCGAATCTAACTATGGCTACACCTTC
-,16,TRBJ2-7,TRBV6-5,-,CASSYTHALENYEQYF,TGTGCCAGCAGTTACACCCATGCCCTGGAGAACTACGAGCAGTACTTC
-,12,TRBJ2-1,TRBV30,-,CAWSVPGGEQFF,TGTGCCTGGAGTGTACCCGGCGGTGAGCAGTTCTTC
-,18,TRBJ2-6,TRBV7-9,-,CASSTPGQPGGGANVLTF,TGTGCCAGCAGCACCCCGGGCCAACCCGGAGGTGGGGCCAACGTCCTGACTTTC
TRBD1,15,TRBJ1-2,TRBV10-3,-,CATRDRGLFFYGYTF,TGTGCCACCCGGGACAGGGGGCTCTTTTTCTATGGCTACACCTTC
TRBD2,15,TRBJ2-1,TRBV5-1,-,CASSLESGGRNEQFF,TGCGCCAGCAGCTTAGAGAGCGGGGGACGGAATGAGCAGTTCTTC
-,16,TRBJ1-1,TRBV7-9,-,CASSAGRLLLNTEAFF,TGTGCCAGCAGCGCGGGACGGCTCCTGTTGAACACTGAAGCTTTCTTT
TRBD1,16,TRBJ1-1,TRBV7-3,-,CASSLTPGQGTTEAFF,TGTGCCAGCAGCTTAACGCCGGGACAGGGGACCACTGAAGCTTTCTTT
TRBD2,16,TRBJ2-3,TRBV5-4,-,CASSHPLAGSTDTQYF,TGTGCCAGCAGCCACCCTCTAGCGGGGAGCACAGATACGCAGTATTTT
TRBD2,17,TRBJ2-5,TRBV5-1,-,CASSLPGGRGHQETQYF,TGCGCCAGCTCCCTACCGGGGGGGCGGGGGCATCAAGAGACCCAGTACTTC
-,15,TRBJ2-5,TRBV14,-,CASSPPGFRQETQYF,TGTGCCAGCAGCCCTCCGGGGTTTAGGCAAGAGACCCAGTACTTC
-,15,TRBJ1-5,TRBV2,-,CASSAGSLSPQPQHF,TGTGCCAGCAGTGCTGGCAGTTTGTCTCCTCAGCCCCAGCATTTT
TRBD1,14,TRBJ2-7,TRBV10-2,-,CASTWGQEAYEQYF,TGCGCCAGCACCTGGGGACAGGAAGCCTACGAGCAGTACTTC
TRBD1,14,TRBJ1-5,TRBV28,-,CASSLRGRNQPQHF,TGTGCCAGCAGTTTGAGGGGGCGGAATCAGCCCCAGCATTTT
-,18,TRBJ2-2,TRBV19,-,CASSMVGGGWPNTGELFF,TGTGCCAGTAGTATGGTCGGGGGTGGTTGGCCGAACACCGGGGAGCTGTTTTTT
TRBD1,14,TRBJ1-2,TRBV6-6,-,CASTRTGQEYGYTF,TGTGCCAGCACTAGGACAGGGCAGGAGTATGGCTACACCTTC
-,13,TRBJ2-5,TRBV14,few,CASMGHSEETQYF,TGTGCCAGCATGGGACATTCCGAAGAGACCCAGTACTTC
-,15,TRBJ1-4,TRBV15,-,CATSSRGDSAEKLFF,TGTGCCACCAGCTCCCGCGGGGACTCGGCTGAAAAACTGTTTTTT
-,15,TRBJ1-2,TRBV5-1,-,CASSLEYGENYGYTF,TGCGCCAGCAGCTTGGAGTACGGGGAGAACTATGGCTACACCTTC
-,15,TRBJ2-5,TRBV4-1,-,CASSQGGGEGETQYF,TGCGCCAGCAGCCAAGGTGGGGGCGAGGGAGAGACCCAGTACTTC
-,15,TRBJ1-1,TRBV18,-,CASSGRDIENTEAFF,TGTGCCAGCTCAGGAAGGGACATCGAGAACACTGAAGCTTTCTTT
-,12,TRBJ2-7,TRBV28,-,CASRFRLGSSYF,TGTGCCAGCAGATTCAGGTTGGGCAGCTCTTACTTC
TRBD2,15,TRBJ2-5,TRBV4-1,-,CASSPLAGEQETQYF,TGCGCCAGCAGCCCACTAGCGGGGGAGCAAGAGACCCAGTACTTC